This T cell receptor (beta chain) was recovered during a study of OX40 agonist ivuxolimab in advanced cancers. About the study: Patients treated during dose escalation were battling hepatocellular carcinoma, melanoma, renal cell or head and neck cancer. Study results and caveats: There were, on average, more expanded clones in CD8+ T cells than in CD4+. Nonresponders included some who also had low normalized T-cell clonal expansion.

CDR3 length: 13 amino acids. Germline CDR1 reads SEHNR; CDR2 reads FQNEAQ (reference sequence). The ends were cut back, 1 base at V and 6 bases at J, with 7 bases in the middle. This clone has only one observation. Its specificity is not known. Only in-frame clones appear in the TCRdb table, and some are missing; sequencing was by immunoSEQ multiplex PCR. The sample lists about 64,000 clones; approximately 80% were seen once. Specimen: CD4+ or CD8+ T cells sorted from blood, collected in a trial of the OX40 agonist ivuxolimab. The sequence came from an adult with an advanced solid tumor such as melanoma, head and neck, liver or kidney cancer. V and J are TRBV7-9 and TRBJ2-1, with D possibly being TRBD2 (5 bases). The CDR3 protein is CASSLGLANEQFF. Written as DNA, the CDR3 is TGTGCCAGCAGCTTAGGGCTAGCCAATGAGCAGTTCTTC.